Reported below is one TCR beta chain. No antigen is known for it. The source of the sample is a study of PD-1 blockade in classical Hodgkin lymphoma. Study observations and caveats: CD4+ TCR diversity, unlike CD8+, climbed significantly by C4D1. When set against healthy donors, newly diagnosed patients were reported to show lower baseline TCR diversity. What caused the repertoire differences, perhaps disease activity or prior therapy, remains undefined.

Specified time point: cycle 4 day 1 (C4D1), after six to seven weeks of nivolumab. No patient escaped relapse after autologous stem cell transplantation, and brentuximab vedotin exposure varied. Researchers used magnetic negative selection to pull out pure CD4+ T cells from thawed PBMCs. Progressive disease, partial response or complete response was each patient's best response. The protocol was immunoSEQ multiplex PCR, while the TCRdb copy is restricted to in-frame clones and leaves out a portion. The sample lists about 22,000 clones; under 75% were seen once. The V end was cut by 6 bases, the J end by 3 bases, with 16 bases between. CDR3 size: 15 residues. Germline CDR1 reads SEHNR; CDR2 reads FQNEAQ (reference sequence).

The source is a human donor with classical Hodgkin lymphoma. Sample: CD4+ T cells from blood, taken before the fourth cycle of nivolumab. The chain carries TRBV7-9 and TRBJ2-3; a possible D gene is TRBD2 (6 bases). The CDR3: CASRPRLGHTDTQYF. CDR3 DNA sequence: TGTGCCAGCAGGCCTCGACTAGGCCATACAGATACGCAGTATTTT.